Shown below are 18 T cell receptor beta chains from a single sample sequenced in a study of response to subunit inactivated influenza vaccine. TCRdb fed the RT-PCR reads into MiXCR, producing one record per CDR3 protein. The sample lists about 500,000 distinct CDR3 sequences; approximately 15% were seen once. The sample here was CD4+ T cells sorted from PBMCs, taken 23 months after vaccination. These receptors all come from a man aged 50 to 75 who received an inactivated influenza vaccine.

The V and J genes are TRBV7-8 and TRBJ2-5; 13 nucleotides align to TRBD2. The CDR3 loop spans 18 amino acids. The germline V gene has CDR1 SGHVS and CDR2 FQNEAQ. The J segment lost 0 bases and the V segment lost 8 bases, leaving 12 bases of the junction unmatched. The CDR3 coding sequence is TGTGCCAGCCGACATCCGGGACTAGCGGGAAGTGACCAAGAGACCCAGTACTTC. It translates to CASRHPGLAGSDQETQYF.

The chain uses TRBV7-2 and TRBJ2-7; weak D call: TRBD1 (5 bases). V lost 1 base and J 5 bases, leaving 12 bases between the germline ends. The CDR3 has 14 amino acids. Germline lookup yields CDR1 SGHTA and CDR2 FQGNSA. CDR3 in amino acids: CASSLVQGLDEQYF. CDR3 coding DNA: TGTGCCAGCAGCTTAGTCCAGGGTCTGGACGAGCAGTACTTC.

This clonotype was observed a handful of times. This chain connects TRBV20-1 to TRBJ1-5; D is undetermined. The CDR3 is 12 amino acids. The germline V and J ends were trimmed by 6 bases and 2 bases, with 8 bases remaining between them. CDR1 is DFQATT, CDR2 SNEGSKA, per germline (reference sequence). CDR3 sequence (DNA): TGCAGTGCGGGCGGTGGCAATCAGCCCCAGCATTTT. It codes for CSAGGGNQPQHF.

The chain carries TRBV4-3 and TRBJ2-1; 8 positions match TRBD2. The J segment lost 6 bases and the V segment lost 4 bases, leaving 5 bases of the junction unmatched. Germline values: CDR1 LGHNA, CDR2 YSLEER. This CDR3 comprises 14 residues. The CDR3 region has the DNA TGCGCCAGCAGCCCAGGACTAGCCCTCAATGAGCAGTTCTTC. Amino acid sequence: CASSPGLALNEQFF.

CDR3 in amino acids: CASRPGTNSYEQYF. The CDR3 DNA reads as TGTGCCAGCAGACCCGGGACAAACTCCTACGAGCAGTACTTC. The V and J genes are TRBV7-6 and TRBJ2-7, with D possibly TRBD1 on 6 matching bases. The CDR3 contains 14 residues. Trimming left V 6 bases short and J 0 bases short, with 12 bases between. Looked up from germline, CDR1 is SGHVS and CDR2 is FNYEAQ.

This clonotype has just a few counts. The chain is built from TRBV24-1 and TRBJ2-1, with TRBD1 as a possible D gene (5 bases). Per the germline V gene, CDR1 is KGHDR and CDR2 is SFDVKD. The CDR3 runs to 16 residues. The V and J ends lost 6 bases and 0 bases respectively, with 14 bases between them. CDR3 protein: CATSRREQSSYNEQFF. For the CDR3, the DNA is TGTGCCACCAGTCGCAGGGAACAGAGCTCCTACAATGAGCAGTTCTTC.

This clonotype turned up a few times. The chain links TRBV10-3 to TRBJ2-7; 7 positions match TRBD2. CDR3 length equals 13 residues. Germline V gives CDR1 ENHRY, CDR2 SYGVKD. V gave up 11 bases and J gave up 3 bases; unmatched junction bases: 10. DNA for the CDR3: TGTGCCTCGGAGGGAGGGAACCTCTACGAGCAGTACTTC. Encoded protein: CASEGGNLYEQYF.

This clonotype was picked up a small number of times. This rearrangement joins TRBV27 to TRBJ2-7; D remains unclear. The CDR3 length is 13 residues. CDR1 and CDR2 from the germline V gene are MNHEY and SMNVEV (reference sequence). The V and J ends lost 0 bases and 1 base respectively, with 4 bases between them. CDR3 in amino acids: CASSLSVSYEQYF. In nucleotides, the CDR3 is TGTGCCAGCAGTTTATCTGTATCCTACGAGCAGTACTTC.

This clonotype was counted at least ten times. The V gene is TRBV7-9, the J gene TRBJ1-4; D uncertain. There are 13 residues in the CDR3. Germline-derived CDR1 and CDR2 are SEHNR and FQNEAQ (reference sequence). Trimming removed 4 bases at V and 1 base at J, with 4 bases between. The CDR3 loop is CASSSRTNEKLFF. As DNA, the CDR3 is TGTGCCAGCAGCTCCAGAACTAATGAAAAACTGTTTTTT.

This clonotype was seen more than once but under ten times. The V and J genes are TRBV7-2 and TRBJ2-1; 12 bases match TRBD2. Germline-derived CDR1 and CDR2 are SGHTA and FQGNSA. This CDR3 has 15 residues. The ends lost 5 bases at V and 8 bases at J; junction bases unmatched: 7. CDR3 nucleotides: TGTGCCAGCAGCAGGCTTGGGACTAGCGGGTATGAGCAGTTCTTC. The encoded protein is CASSRLGTSGYEQFF.

The rearrangement joins TRBV4-3 to TRBJ2-3; 8 bases are a match to TRBD1. Germline CDR1 reads LGHNA; CDR2 reads YSLEER. Trimming cost V 1 base and J 0 bases; bases outside gene matches: 12. This CDR3 spans 19 amino acids. CDR3: CASSQGKAGTGLSTDTQYF. Written as DNA, the CDR3 is TGCGCCAGCAGCCAAGGGAAGGCAGGGACAGGCCTAAGCACAGATACGCAGTATTTT.

This clonotype occurred a few times. The chain uses TRBV20-1 and TRBJ2-3, with a tentative D call TRBD1 (6 bases). The CDR3 spans 13 residues. V lost 5 bases and J 2 bases, leaving 11 bases between the germline ends. The germline gives CDR1 DFQATT, CDR2 SNEGSKA (reference sequence). CDR3 coding DNA: TGCAGTGCTTACGGACAGCTCACAGATACGCAGTATTTT. Translation: CSAYGQLTDTQYF.

This clonotype has a count of ten or more. An end of the junction differs from the germline gene, which may be a read error. The J gene is TRBJ2-5, the V gene TRBV5-1; 13 positions match TRBD2. This CDR3 is 14 amino acids long. The V gene's germline CDR1 is SGHRS and CDR2 YFSETQ. DNA for the CDR3: TGTGCCAGCAGCCCGGGACTAGCGGGGGAGACCCAGTACTTC. This codes for CASSPGLAGETQYF.

The V call is TRBV12-3 or TRBV12-4, the J call TRBJ2-3; tentatively, D is TRBD1 (5 bases). Trimming left V 8 bases short and J 6 bases short, with 9 bases between. The CDR3 has 11 residues. CDR3 in amino acids: CASAQADTQYF. Here the CDR3 DNA reads TGTGCCAGCGCACAGGCGGATACGCAGTATTTT.

This clonotype showed up many times. V and J are TRBV4-3 and TRBJ1-6; D unresolved. V gave up 0 bases and J gave up 10 bases, with 13 bases separating them. Germline values: CDR1 LGHNA, CDR2 YSLEER. The CDR3 is made up of 15 amino acids. The CDR3 DNA follows: TGCGCCAGCAGCCAAGATGGGTTCAGAGGGTCACCCCTCCACTTT. Its protein is CASSQDGFRGSPLHF.

A few counts support this clonotype. This chain connects TRBV29-1 to TRBJ1-4; no clear D gene. The germline V gene encodes CDR1 SQVTM and CDR2 ANQGSEA. V lost 6 bases to trimming and J lost 5 bases, with 13 bases between them. The CDR3 extends over 13 amino acids. This CDR3 is CSVQKDLNEKLFF. The DNA of the CDR3 is TGCAGCGTACAAAAGGACCTGAATGAAAAACTGTTTTTT.

V gene TRBV7-2 combines with J gene TRBJ1-5; 9 nucleotides agree with TRBD1. V was clipped by 3 bases and J by 3 bases; unmatched bases: 3. This CDR3 is 15 amino acids long. Germline CDR1 is SGHTA and CDR2 is FQGNSA. CDR3 DNA sequence: TGTGCCAGCAGCTTTGGGACAGGGTACAATCAGCCCCAGCATTTT. This encodes CASSFGTGYNQPQHF.

A few counts support this clonotype. V usage is TRBV20-1 and J usage is TRBJ2-7, with 7 nucleotides matching TRBD1. Germline V gene sequence: CDR1 DFQATT, CDR2 SNEGSKA (reference sequence). There are 16 residues in the CDR3. The J segment lost 3 bases and the V segment lost 1 base, leaving 12 bases of the junction unmatched. CDR3 loop: CSARVGFRDRNYEQYF. CDR3 DNA: TGCAGTGCTAGAGTGGGTTTTCGGGACAGAAACTACGAGCAGTACTTC.